These T cell receptor beta chains were read from a single sample in a study of cytomegalovirus exposure and HLA in healthy donors. Method: immunoSEQ multiplex PCR; TCRdb's copy keeps in-frame clones and lacks some. This table has some 140,000 clones, about 80% appearing once. Material: PBMCs. Source of these receptors: a man aged 35 to 55 in good health and CMV-seropositive. Each CDR3 is given with its conserved first and last residue. The D gene is left open where the match is weak. The listing skips clone size in some rows; elsewhere it reads once, few, many or a size class.

clone size	V gene	D gene	CDR3 length	J gene	CDR3 protein	CDR3 DNA
once	TRBV7-6	-	15	TRBJ2-1	CASSLAGGPFGEQFF	TGTGCCAGCAGCTTAGCGGGAGGTCCCTTCGGTGAGCAGTTCTTC
-	TRBV18	-	12	TRBJ2-4	CASSSRGNIQYF	TGTGCCAGCTCCTCGAGAGGAAACATTCAGTACTTC
-	TRBV28	-	15	TRBJ2-7	CASSLWSTGRSKEYF	TGTGCCAGCAGTTTATGGTCAACTGGCAGGTCCAAGGAGTACTTC
-	TRBV4-2	TRBD1	16	TRBJ1-4	CASSQDIGTGNEKLFF	TGTGCCAGCAGCCAAGATATCGGGACAGGGAATGAAAAACTGTTTTTT
-	TRBV7-6	-	13	TRBJ1-1	CARGRTPNTEAFF	TGTGCCAGAGGCAGGACACCGAACACTGAAGCTTTCTTT
-	TRBV10-2	TRBD2	14	TRBJ2-1	CASSVAGTYNEQFF	TGCGCCAGCAGTGTAGCGGGAACCTACAATGAGCAGTTCTTC
few	TRBV5-1	-	15	TRBJ2-3	CASSLADSRRDTQYF	TGCGCCAGCAGCTTGGCTGACAGTAGGAGAGATACGCAGTATTTT
-	TRBV2	TRBD1	15	TRBJ1-6	CASSRDRVGNSPLHF	TGTGCCAGCAGCCGAGACAGGGTAGGAAATTCACCCCTCCACTTT
-	TRBV5-1	TRBD1	16	TRBJ2-7	CASSSGVGTGWYEQYF	TGCGCCAGCAGCAGTGGTGTTGGGACAGGGTGGTACGAGCAGTACTTC
-	TRBV27	TRBD1	17	TRBJ2-4	CASSSPRGVDRGNIQYF	TGTGCCAGCAGTTCCCCCAGGGGCGTCGACAGGGGGAACATTCAGTACTTC
-	TRBV5-5	-	14	TRBJ1-5	CASSLVAGNQPQHF	TGTGCCAGCAGCTTGGTGGCAGGGAATCAGCCCCAGCATTTT
-	TRBV6-1	TRBD2	15	TRBJ2-7	CASTGLAGPGYEQYF	TGTGCCAGCACGGGCCTAGCGGGACCCGGCTACGAGCAGTACTTC
-	TRBV6-1	-	12	TRBJ2-2	CASSQGTGELFF	TGTGCCAGCAGTCAGGGAACCGGGGAGCTGTTTTTT
-	TRBV5-6	-	15	TRBJ1-1	CASSWGRGLGAEAFF	TGTGCCAGCAGCTGGGGCCGGGGGTTGGGGGCTGAAGCTTTCTTT
-	TRBV7-3	TRBD1	14	TRBJ1-1	CASSLAGGGTEAFF	TGTGCCAGCAGCTTAGCAGGGGGTGGGACTGAAGCTTTCTTT
once	TRBV11-3	TRBD2	15	TRBJ2-1	CASSLLAGGWNEQFF	TGTGCCAGCAGCTTGCTAGCGGGAGGTTGGAATGAGCAGTTCTTC
-	TRBV2	-	12	TRBJ1-5	CASSGSVQPQHF	TGTGCCAGCAGCGGGTCGGTTCAGCCCCAGCATTTT
-	TRBV30	-	12	TRBJ1-1	CAWSRQVNEAFF	TGTGCCTGGAGTCGACAGGTGAATGAAGCTTTCTTT
-	TRBV5-4	-	16	TRBJ1-4	CASSLMGGQTNEKLFF	TGTGCCAGCAGCTTAATGGGGGGGCAGACTAATGAAAAACTGTTTTTT
once	TRBV2	-	12	TRBJ2-3	CASTSSTDTQYF	TGTGCCAGCACTTCTAGCACAGATACGCAGTATTTT
-	TRBV19	TRBD2	15	TRBJ2-1	CASSMGLAVPNEQFF	TGTGCCAGTAGTATGGGTCTAGCGGTACCCAATGAGCAGTTCTTC
-	TRBV18	TRBD1	15	TRBJ1-2	CASSPPGQGPYGYTF	TGTGCCAGCTCACCACCGGGACAGGGACCCTATGGCTACACCTTC
once	TRBV13	-	14	TRBJ2-7	CASSLGGSSYEQYF	TGTGCCAGCAGCTTAGGCGGGAGTTCCTACGAGCAGTACTTC
-	TRBV18	-	14	TRBJ2-1	CASLPGLGGGEQFF	TGTGCCAGCTTACCGGGACTAGGGGGCGGTGAGCAGTTCTTC
-	TRBV30	-	13	TRBJ2-1	CAGNRDSYNEQFF	TGTGCCGGGAATAGAGACTCCTACAATGAGCAGTTCTTC
-	TRBV27	TRBD2	16	TRBJ2-2	CASSSILTSGTGELFF	TGTGCCAGCAGTTCAATCCTGACTAGCGGCACCGGGGAGCTGTTTTTT
-	TRBV29-1	-	14	TRBJ1-3	CSVSTTGSGNTIYF	TGCAGCGTTTCCACCACAGGCTCTGGAAACACCATATATTTT
-	TRBV4-1	-	14	TRBJ2-7	CASSQDAAGYEQYF	TGCGCCAGCAGCCAAGACGCCGCGGGGTACGAGCAGTACTTC
-	TRBV7-8	-	15	TRBJ2-1	CASSLGGRRFDEQFF	TGTGCCAGCAGCTTAGGTGGGAGACGTTTCGATGAGCAGTTCTTC
few	TRBV6-1	-	17	TRBJ1-4	CASSGGRVFATNEKLFF	TGTGCCAGCAGTGGAGGGAGAGTCTTTGCAACTAATGAAAAACTGTTTTTT
-	TRBV29-1	-	12	TRBJ2-1	CSAVSSVNERFF	TGCAGCGCCGTATCCAGCGTGAATGAGCGGTTCTTC
-	TRBV5-1	-	14	TRBJ2-7	CASSLTGSSYEQYF	TGCGCCAGCAGCTTGACAGGAAGCTCCTACGAGCAGTACTTC
-	TRBV15	-	17	TRBJ2-7	CATSRRGLLSPSYEQYF	TGTGCCACCAGCAGGCGGGGTCTTCTGAGTCCATCCTACGAGCAGTACTTC
few	TRBV11-2	TRBD1	15	TRBJ2-1	CASSSPRTGNNEQFF	TGTGCCAGCAGCTCTCCTAGGACAGGGAACAATGAGCAGTTCTTC
-	TRBV5-6	TRBD1	15	TRBJ1-2	CASSSETGANYGYTF	TGTGCCAGCAGTTCTGAGACAGGGGCTAACTATGGCTACACCTTC
-	TRBV5-1	-	16	TRBJ1-1	CASSFGLGTSNTEAFF	TGCGCCAGCAGCTTTGGTTTGGGGACTTCCAACACTGAAGCTTTCTTT
many	TRBV6-1	TRBD1	11	TRBJ1-3	CASLRQGAIYF	TGTGCCAGTCTCCGACAGGGCGCCATATATTTT
-	TRBV18	-	14	TRBJ2-7	CASSPGAAFYEQYF	TGTGCCAGCTCACCAGGGGCGGCCTTCTACGAGCAGTACTTC
-	TRBV5-6	TRBD2	16	TRBJ2-5	CASSSGSGDRQETQYF	TGTGCCAGCAGCTCAGGCAGCGGGGATAGACAAGAGACCCAGTACTTC
-	TRBV28	-	15	TRBJ1-1	CASTPTWGLNTEAFF	TGTGCCAGCACTCCCACTTGGGGGCTGAACACTGAAGCTTTCTTT
-	TRBV7-6	TRBD1	12	TRBJ2-7	CASSSTGTEQYF	TGTGCCAGCAGCTCGACAGGGACCGAGCAGTACTTC
few	TRBV7-9	TRBD1	14	TRBJ1-2	CASSLDRGLDGYTF	TGTGCCAGCAGCTTAGACAGGGGGTTGGATGGCTACACCTTC
-	TRBV5-4	TRBD1	14	TRBJ1-2	CASSWGQGNYGYTF	TGTGCCAGCAGCTGGGGACAGGGAAACTATGGCTACACCTTC
-	TRBV6-4	TRBD1	16	TRBJ1-2	CASSADRAGGDYGYTF	TGTGCCAGCAGTGCGGACAGGGCAGGAGGAGACTATGGCTACACCTTC
-	TRBV7-2	-	13	TRBJ1-2	CASSASGQSGYTF	TGTGCCAGCAGCGCCTCCGGACAGTCTGGCTACACCTTC
-	TRBV5-1	TRBD1	15	TRBJ1-1	CASSLARTGNTEAFF	TGCGCCAGCAGCTTGGCCCGGACAGGGAACACTGAAGCTTTCTTT
-	TRBV7-2	-	15	TRBJ2-7	CASSFSASDSYEQYF	TGTGCCAGCAGCTTCTCCGCTAGCGACTCCTACGAGCAGTACTTC
-	TRBV7-6	-	13	TRBJ2-5	CASSQRGGETQYF	TGTGCCAGCAGCCAAAGGGGGGGGGAGACCCAGTACTTC
-	TRBV28	-	15	TRBJ2-7	CASSFGTSGSYEQYF	TGTGCCAGCAGTTTCGGTACCAGTGGGAGCTACGAGCAGTACTTC
-	TRBV29-1	-	13	TRBJ2-7	CSVETGDSYEQYF	TGCAGCGTTGAAACAGGCGATTCCTACGAGCAGTACTTC
-	TRBV9	-	14	TRBJ2-7	CASSVGAGSYEQYF	TGTGCCAGCAGCGTAGGGGCAGGGTCATACGAGCAGTACTTC
-	TRBV6-6	-	15	TRBJ1-1	CASSYSQGSNTEAFF	TGTGCCAGCAGTTACTCGCAGGGAAGTAACACTGAAGCTTTCTTT
-	TRBV29-1	TRBD2	14	TRBJ2-2	CSVVRIAGTGELFF	TGCAGCGTTGTCCGAATAGCGGGCACCGGGGAGCTGTTTTTT
few	TRBV9	-	15	TRBJ1-2	CASSPRSGQSYGYTF	TGTGCCAGCAGCCCCCGTTCTGGACAGTCATATGGCTACACCTTC